Shown below are 6 T cell receptor beta chains from a single sample sequenced in a study of T cell responses to AZD1222 COVID-19 vaccine. Assay: immunoSEQ multiplex PCR; the TCRdb copy retains only in-frame clones and omits some. The data show about 130,000 clones, 85% to 90% seen once. Sequenced here: peripheral blood, sampled 28 days after the second AZD1222 dose. These receptors came from an adult who received the AZD1222 COVID-19 vaccine.

This chain connects TRBV25-1 to TRBJ1-2; D remains ambiguous. Trimming removed 5 bases at V and 8 bases at J, with 15 bases between. Per germline, CDR1 MGHDK and CDR2 SYGVNS. The CDR3 sequence is 13 residues long. The DNA for the CDR3 is TGTGCCAGCAGTACCACGCGGGGTGCAGGCTACACCTTC. This gives the protein CASSTTRGAGYTF.

This sequence joins TRBV4-1 and TRBJ1-1, with D perhaps matching TRBD1 (5 bases). Germline V gene data show CDR1 as MGHRA and CDR2 as YSYEKL. The germline V and J ends were trimmed by 1 base and 0 bases, with 18 bases remaining between them. The CDR3 sequence is 18 residues long. The CDR3 coding sequence is TGCGCCAGCAGCCAAGTCCCTCCCCGGACACGCTTGAACACTGAAGCTTTCTTT. Translating it yields CASSQVPPRTRLNTEAFF.

V usage is TRBV30 and J usage is TRBJ1-3; 10 nucleotides align to TRBD1. V lost 3 bases to trimming and J lost 3 bases; unmatched junction nucleotides: 5. Per the germline V gene, CDR1 is GTSNPN and CDR2 is SVGIG (reference sequence). The CDR3 extends over 15 amino acids. CDR3: CAWRGDRGYGNTIYF. The CDR3 bases are TGTGCCTGGAGGGGGGACAGGGGATATGGAAACACCATATATTTT. The whole variable domain, filled in from reference TRBV30 and TRBJ1-3, reads SQTIHQWPATLVQPVGSPLSLECTVEGTSNPNLYWYRQAAGRGLQLLFYSVGIGQISSEVPQNLSASRPQDRQFILSSKKLLLSDSGFYLCAWRGDRGYGNTIYFGEGSWLTVV.

The V gene is TRBV6-4, the J gene TRBJ1-6; tentative D call: TRBD1 (5 bases). CDR1 is MRHNA and CDR2 is SNTAGT in the germline V gene. The V end lost 3 bases, the J end lost 7 bases, and 10 bases lay between the germline ends. The CDR3 runs 14 residues. The CDR3 sequence: CASSEYRKNSPLHF. The CDR3 DNA is TGTGCCAGCAGTGAATACAGGAAGAATTCACCCCTCCACTTT.

The chain is built from TRBV6-5 and TRBJ1-4; D is unresolved. V was clipped by 0 bases and J by 0 bases, with 8 bases between them. Germline values: CDR1 MNHEY, CDR2 SVGAGI. The CDR3 totals 16 residues. The CDR3 sequence is CASSYSGGTTNEKLFF. The DNA for the CDR3 is TGTGCCAGCAGTTACTCCGGCGGAACAACTAATGAAAAACTGTTTTTT.

The chain recombines TRBV30 with TRBJ2-7; 9 bases align to TRBD1. Trimming removed 1 base from V and 4 bases from J; junction bases left unmatched: 5. Germline V gives CDR1 GTSNPN, CDR2 SVGIG (reference sequence). This CDR3 has 14 amino acids. Here the CDR3 reads CAWSAGTGLYEQYF. DNA for the CDR3: TGTGCCTGGAGTGCCGGGACAGGGTTGTACGAGCAGTACTTC. Together with reference TRBV30 and TRBJ2-7, the CDR3 gives the full variable domain: SQTIHQWPATLVQPVGSPLSLECTVEGTSNPNLYWYRQAAGRGLQLLFYSVGIGQISSEVPQNLSASRPQDRQFILSSKKLLLSDSGFYLCAWSAGTGLYEQYFGPGTRLTVT.